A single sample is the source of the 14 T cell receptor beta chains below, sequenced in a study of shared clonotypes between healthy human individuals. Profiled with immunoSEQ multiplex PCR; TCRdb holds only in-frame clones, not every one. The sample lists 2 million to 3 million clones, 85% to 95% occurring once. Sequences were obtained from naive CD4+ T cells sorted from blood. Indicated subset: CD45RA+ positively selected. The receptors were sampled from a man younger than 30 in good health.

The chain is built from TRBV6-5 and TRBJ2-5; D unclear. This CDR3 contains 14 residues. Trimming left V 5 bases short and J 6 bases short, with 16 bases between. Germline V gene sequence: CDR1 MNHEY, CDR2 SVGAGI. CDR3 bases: TGTGCCAGCAGTCACCCCACGGCTGCCAAGACCCAGTACTTC. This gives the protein CASSHPTAAKTQYF.

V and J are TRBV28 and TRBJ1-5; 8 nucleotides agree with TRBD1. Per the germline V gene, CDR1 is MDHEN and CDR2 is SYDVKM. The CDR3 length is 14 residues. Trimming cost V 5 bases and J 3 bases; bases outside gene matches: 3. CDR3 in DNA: TGTGCCAGCAGTCCGACAGGGGACAATCAGCCCCAGCATTTT. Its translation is CASSPTGDNQPQHF.

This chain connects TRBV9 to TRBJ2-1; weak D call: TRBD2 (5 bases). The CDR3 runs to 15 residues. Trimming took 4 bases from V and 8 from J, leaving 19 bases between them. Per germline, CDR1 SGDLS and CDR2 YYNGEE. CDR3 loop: CASSLRSEDLDEQFF. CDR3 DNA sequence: TGTGCCAGCAGCCTCCGTAGCGAGGACTTGGATGAGCAGTTCTTC.

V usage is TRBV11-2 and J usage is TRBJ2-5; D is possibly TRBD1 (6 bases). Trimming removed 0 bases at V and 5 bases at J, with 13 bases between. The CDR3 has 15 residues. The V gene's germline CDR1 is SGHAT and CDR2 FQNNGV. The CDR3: CASSLDGDKAETQYF. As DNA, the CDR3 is TGTGCCAGCAGCTTAGATGGGGACAAGGCGGAGACCCAGTACTTC.

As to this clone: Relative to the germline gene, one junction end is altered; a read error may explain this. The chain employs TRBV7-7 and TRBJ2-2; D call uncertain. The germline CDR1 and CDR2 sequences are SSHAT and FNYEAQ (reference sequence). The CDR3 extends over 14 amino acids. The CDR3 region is CASSLTVNTGELFF. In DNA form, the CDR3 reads TGTGCTAGCAGCTTAACGGTGAACACCGGGGAGCTGTTTTTT.

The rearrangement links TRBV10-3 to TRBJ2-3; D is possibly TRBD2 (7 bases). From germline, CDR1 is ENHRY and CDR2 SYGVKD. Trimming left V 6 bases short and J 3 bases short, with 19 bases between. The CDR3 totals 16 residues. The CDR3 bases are TGTGCCATCAGGGGGGGGGCAGGGAGGCGGACAGATACGCAGTATTTT. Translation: CAIRGGAGRRTDTQYF.

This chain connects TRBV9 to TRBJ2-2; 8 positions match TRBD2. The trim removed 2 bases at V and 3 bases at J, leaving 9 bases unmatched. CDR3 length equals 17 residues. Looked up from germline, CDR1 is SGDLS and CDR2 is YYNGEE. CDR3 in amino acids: CASSVSSAGAHTGELFF. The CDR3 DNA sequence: TGTGCCAGCAGCGTCTCCTCAGCGGGGGCCCACACCGGGGAGCTGTTTTTT.

CDR3 loop: CASSLHGGLGGTDTQYF. DNA for the CDR3: TGTGCCAGCAGCTTGCATGGGGGACTAGGCGGCACAGATACGCAGTATTTT. The J gene is TRBJ2-3, the V gene TRBV5-4; 8 nucleotides line up with TRBD2. The CDR3 is made up of 17 amino acids. From germline, CDR1 is SGHNT and CDR2 YYREEE (reference sequence). V dropped 1 base and J dropped 1; count of bases not matched to a gene: 8.

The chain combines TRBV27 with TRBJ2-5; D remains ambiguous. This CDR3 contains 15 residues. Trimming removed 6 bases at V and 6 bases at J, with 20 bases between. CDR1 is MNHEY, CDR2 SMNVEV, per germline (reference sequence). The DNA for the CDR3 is TGTGCCAGCAGAAAACCCCGCGGTCAAAAGAAGACCCAGTACTTC. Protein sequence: CASRKPRGQKKTQYF.

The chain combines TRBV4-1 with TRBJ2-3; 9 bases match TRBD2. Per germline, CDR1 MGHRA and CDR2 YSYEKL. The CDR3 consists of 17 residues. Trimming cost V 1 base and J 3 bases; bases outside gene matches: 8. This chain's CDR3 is CASSQGPASGITDTQYF. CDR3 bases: TGCGCCAGCAGCCAAGGGCCCGCTAGCGGGATTACAGATACGCAGTATTTT.

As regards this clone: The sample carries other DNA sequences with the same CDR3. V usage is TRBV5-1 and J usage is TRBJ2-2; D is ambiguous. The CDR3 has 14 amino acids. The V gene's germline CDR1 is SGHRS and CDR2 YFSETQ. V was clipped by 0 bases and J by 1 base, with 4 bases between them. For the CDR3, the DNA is TGCGCCAGCAGCTTGGTGTTGAACACCGGGGAGCTGTTTTTT. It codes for CASSLVLNTGELFF.

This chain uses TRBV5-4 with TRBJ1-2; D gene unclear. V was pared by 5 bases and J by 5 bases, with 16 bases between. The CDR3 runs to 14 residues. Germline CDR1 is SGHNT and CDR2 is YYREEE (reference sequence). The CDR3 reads CASRAGPLGYGYTF. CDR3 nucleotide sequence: TGTGCCAGCAGAGCAGGCCCTCTAGGATATGGCTACACCTTC. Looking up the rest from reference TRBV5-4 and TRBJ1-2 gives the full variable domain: ETGVTQSPTHLIKTRGQQVTLRCSSQSGHNTVSWYQQALGQGPQFIFQYYREEENGRGNFPPRFSGLQFPNYSSELNVNALELDDSALYLCASRAGPLGYGYTFGSGTRLTVV.

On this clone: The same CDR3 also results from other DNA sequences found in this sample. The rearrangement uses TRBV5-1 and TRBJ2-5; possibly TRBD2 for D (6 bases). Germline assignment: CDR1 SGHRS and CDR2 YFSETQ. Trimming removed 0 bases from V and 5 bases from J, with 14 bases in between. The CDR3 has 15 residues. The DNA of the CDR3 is TGCGCCAGCAGCTTGGTGGGAGGTAGGGAGGAGACCCAGTACTTC. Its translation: CASSLVGGREETQYF.

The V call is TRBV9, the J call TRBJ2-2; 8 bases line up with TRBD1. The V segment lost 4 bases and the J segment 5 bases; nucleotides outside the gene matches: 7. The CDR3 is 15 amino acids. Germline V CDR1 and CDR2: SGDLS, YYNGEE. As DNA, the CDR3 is TGTGCCAGCAGCTTCGGGACAGGTTTTACCGGGGAGCTGTTTTTT. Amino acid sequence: CASSFGTGFTGELFF.